This TCR beta chain was documented in a study of shared clonotypes between healthy human individuals. Study conclusions and caveats: Tissues were not sampled, only blood, and their repertoires likely differ. Non-shared clonotypes were found to have lower generation probabilities than the clonotypes that were shared by all four of the sorted-subset donors.

The CDR3 consists of 15 residues. Germline assignment: CDR1 KGHSH and CDR2 LQKENI. V shed 4 bases, J shed 9 bases, and the junction held 4 bases outside the gene matches. In the original workflow: From ImmunoSEQ came sequences covering only the junction and carrying no quality scores, so filtering differed. Using immunoSEQ multiplex PCR, the repertoire was profiled, and TCRdb retains in-frame clones only, with some absent. V and J calls plus clone size are reproduced from that table; the DNA served to infer D and trimming. The table lists roughly 2 million clones, approximately 94% of them singletons. The study separated CD4+ cells into CD45RA+ naive and CD45RA-negative memory subsets. A remark on this clone: Its antigen is not identified.

The sequence was obtained from a man younger than 35 in good health. The chain carries TRBV18 and TRBJ2-1; TRBD2 aligns across 15 bases. Sequenced material: naive CD4+ T cells sorted from blood. Regarding subset: CD45RA+ positively selected. CDR3 residues: CASSLGGLAGGEQFF. CDR3 nucleotide sequence: TGTGCCAGCTCACTCGGGGGACTAGCGGGAGGTGAGCAGTTCTTC.